Included here is one T cell receptor (beta chain) sequence, with context. Its antigen is unidentified. This sample stems from a study of cytomegalovirus exposure and HLA in healthy donors. Broader study findings: Researchers catalogued roughly 150 TCR beta chains as cytomegalovirus-associated.

Produced via immunoSEQ multiplex PCR; TCRdb's table is partial and in-frame only. The table lists 100,000 to 120,000 clones, around 86% of them singletons. The sequence derives from a woman under 30 in good health and CMV-seropositive. The specimen sequenced was PBMCs.

CDR3 loop: CASSDRGQVNYGYTF. In DNA, the CDR3 is TGTGCCAGCAGTGATAGGGGACAGGTTAACTATGGCTACACCTTC. The genes are TRBV6-1 and TRBJ1-2, with TRBD1 matching 8 bases. The V segment lost 3 bases and the J segment 1 base; nucleotides outside the gene matches: 4. Germline CDR1 reads MNHNS; CDR2 reads SASEGT. This CDR3 contains 15 residues.